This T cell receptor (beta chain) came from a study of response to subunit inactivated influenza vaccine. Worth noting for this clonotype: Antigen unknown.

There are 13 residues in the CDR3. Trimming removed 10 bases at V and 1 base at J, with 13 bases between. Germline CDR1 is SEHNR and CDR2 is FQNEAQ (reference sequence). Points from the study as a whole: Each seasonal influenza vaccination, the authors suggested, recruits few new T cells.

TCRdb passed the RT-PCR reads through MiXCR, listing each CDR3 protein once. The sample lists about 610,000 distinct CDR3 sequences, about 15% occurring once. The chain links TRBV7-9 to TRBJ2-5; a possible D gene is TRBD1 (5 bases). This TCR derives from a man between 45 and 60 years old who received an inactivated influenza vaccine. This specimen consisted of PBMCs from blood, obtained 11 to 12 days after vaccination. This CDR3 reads CATGHVLQETQYF. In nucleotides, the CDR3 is TGTGCCACAGGACACGTTCTCCAAGAGACCCAGTACTTC.